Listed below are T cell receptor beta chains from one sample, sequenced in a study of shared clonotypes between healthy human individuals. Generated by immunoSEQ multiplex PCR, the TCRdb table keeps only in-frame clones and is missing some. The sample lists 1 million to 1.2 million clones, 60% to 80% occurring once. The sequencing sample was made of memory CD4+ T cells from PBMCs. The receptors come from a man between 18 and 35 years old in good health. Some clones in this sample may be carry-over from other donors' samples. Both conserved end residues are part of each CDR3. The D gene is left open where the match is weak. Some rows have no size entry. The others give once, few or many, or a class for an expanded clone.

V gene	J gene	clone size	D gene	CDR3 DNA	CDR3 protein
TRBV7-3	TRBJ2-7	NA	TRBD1	TGTGCCAGCAGCTTAATGACAGGGGGGGCCTACGAGCAGTACTTC	CASSLMTGGAYEQYF
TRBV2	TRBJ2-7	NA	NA	TGTGCCAGCAGTGCGGGGCCCCCTCCCACCTACGAGCAGTACTTC	CASSAGPPPTYEQYF
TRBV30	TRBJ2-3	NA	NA	TGTGCCTGGAGTGGGGACCTAGTCTCCACAGATACGCAGTATTTT	CAWSGDLVSTDTQYF
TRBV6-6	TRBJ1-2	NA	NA	TGTGCCAGCAGTTACGGGGGGGACAACGGTGGCTACACCTTC	CASSYGGDNGGYTF
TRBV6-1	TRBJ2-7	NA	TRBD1	TGTGCCAGCAGCGACAGGGGCAGGGGCGAGCAGTACTTC	CASSDRGRGEQYF
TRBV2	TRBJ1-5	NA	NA	TGTGCCAGCGAGATCCTGGGGGGTTCCAATCAGCCCCAGCATTTT	CASEILGGSNQPQHF
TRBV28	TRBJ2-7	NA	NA	TGTGCCAGCAGTAATTCCGGGGCTCTGTTGGAGCAGTACTTC	CASSNSGALLEQYF
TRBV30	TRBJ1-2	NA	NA	TGTGCCTGGAGTGTAACAGGGATGGATGGCTACACCTTC	CAWSVTGMDGYTF
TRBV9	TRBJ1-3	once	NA	TGTGCCAGCAGCGCCCTTTTGGGGGGGTCGACCTCTGGAAACACCATATATTTT	CASSALLGGSTSGNTIYF
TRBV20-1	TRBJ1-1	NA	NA	TGCAGCGTCCAGCACCCCTGGGTATCTTTCTTT	CSVQHPWVSFF
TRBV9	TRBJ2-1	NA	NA	TGTGCCAGCAGCCAAATTGGACTAACCGCGAATGAGCAGTTCTTC	CASSQIGLTANEQFF
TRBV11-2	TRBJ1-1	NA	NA	TGTGCCAGCAGCTTAGATCCTGGCACTGAAGCTTTCTTT	CASSLDPGTEAFF
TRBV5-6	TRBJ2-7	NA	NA	TGTGCCAGCAGCTTGCCGGGCGGGCGGTCCTACGAGCAGTACTTC	CASSLPGGRSYEQYF
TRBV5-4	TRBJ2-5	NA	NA	TGTGCCAGCAGCGCCACACAAGAGACCCAGTACTTC	CASSATQETQYF
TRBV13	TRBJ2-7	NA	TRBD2	TGTGCCAGCAGCCCCCGGTCTAGCGGGGGGCACGAGCAGTACTTC	CASSPRSSGGHEQYF
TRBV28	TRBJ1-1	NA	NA	TGTGCCAGTGAGGGGGGCGGGACTGAAGCTTTCTTT	CASEGGGTEAFF